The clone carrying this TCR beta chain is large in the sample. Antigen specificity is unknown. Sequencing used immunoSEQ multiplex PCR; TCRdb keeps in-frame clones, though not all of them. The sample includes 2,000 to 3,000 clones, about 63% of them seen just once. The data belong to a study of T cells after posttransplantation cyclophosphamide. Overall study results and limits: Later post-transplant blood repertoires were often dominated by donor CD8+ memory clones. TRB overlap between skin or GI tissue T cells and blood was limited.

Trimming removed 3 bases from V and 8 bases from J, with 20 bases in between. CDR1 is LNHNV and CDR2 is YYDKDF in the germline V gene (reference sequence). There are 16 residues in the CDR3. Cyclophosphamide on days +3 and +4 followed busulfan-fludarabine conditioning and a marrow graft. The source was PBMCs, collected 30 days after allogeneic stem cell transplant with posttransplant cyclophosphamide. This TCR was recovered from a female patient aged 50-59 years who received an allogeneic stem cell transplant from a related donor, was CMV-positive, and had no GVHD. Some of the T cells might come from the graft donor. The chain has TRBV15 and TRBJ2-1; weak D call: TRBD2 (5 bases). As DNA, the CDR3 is TGTGCCACCAGCAGTAGAGGGTCTATGCGCCAAGATGAGCAGTTCTTC. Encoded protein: CATSSRGSMRQDEQFF.